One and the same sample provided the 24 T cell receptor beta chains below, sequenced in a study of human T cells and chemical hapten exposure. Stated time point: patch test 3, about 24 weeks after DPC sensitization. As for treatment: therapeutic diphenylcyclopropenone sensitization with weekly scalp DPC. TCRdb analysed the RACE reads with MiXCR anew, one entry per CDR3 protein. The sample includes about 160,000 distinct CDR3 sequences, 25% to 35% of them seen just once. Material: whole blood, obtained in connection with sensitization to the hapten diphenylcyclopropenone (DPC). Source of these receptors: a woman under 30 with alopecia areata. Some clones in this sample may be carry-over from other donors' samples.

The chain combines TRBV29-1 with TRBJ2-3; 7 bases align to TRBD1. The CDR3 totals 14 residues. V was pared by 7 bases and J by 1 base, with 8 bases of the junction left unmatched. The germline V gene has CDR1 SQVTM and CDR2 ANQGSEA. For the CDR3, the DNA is TGCAGCGGGGGACAGAGGCTCGGCACAGATACGCAGTATTTT. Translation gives CSGGQRLGTDTQYF.

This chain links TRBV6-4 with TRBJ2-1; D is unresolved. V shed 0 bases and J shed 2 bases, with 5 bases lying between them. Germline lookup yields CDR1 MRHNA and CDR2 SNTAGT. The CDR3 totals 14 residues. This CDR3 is CASSDSPPYNEQFF. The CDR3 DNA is TGTGCCAGCAGTGACTCCCCCCCCTACAATGAGCAGTTCTTC.

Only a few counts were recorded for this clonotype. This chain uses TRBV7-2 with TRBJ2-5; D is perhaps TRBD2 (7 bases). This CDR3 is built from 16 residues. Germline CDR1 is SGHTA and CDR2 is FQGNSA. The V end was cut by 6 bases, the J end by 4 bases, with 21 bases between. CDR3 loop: CASSSLGRGPSETQYF. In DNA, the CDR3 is TGTGCCAGCAGTTCCCTGGGGCGGGGGCCTTCAGAGACCCAGTACTTC.

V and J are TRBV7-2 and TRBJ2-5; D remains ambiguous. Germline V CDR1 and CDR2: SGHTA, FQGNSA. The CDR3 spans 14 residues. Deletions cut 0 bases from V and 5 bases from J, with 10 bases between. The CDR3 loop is CASSLAKKRETQYF. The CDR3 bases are TGTGCCAGCAGCTTAGCAAAAAAAAGGGAGACCCAGTACTTC.

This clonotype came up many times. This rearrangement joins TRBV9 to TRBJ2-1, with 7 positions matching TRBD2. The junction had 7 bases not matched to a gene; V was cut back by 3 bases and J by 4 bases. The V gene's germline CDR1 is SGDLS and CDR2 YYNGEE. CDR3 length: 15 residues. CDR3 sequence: CASSAFPGGYNEQFF. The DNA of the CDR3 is TGTGCCAGCAGCGCCTTCCCGGGAGGTTACAATGAGCAGTTCTTC.

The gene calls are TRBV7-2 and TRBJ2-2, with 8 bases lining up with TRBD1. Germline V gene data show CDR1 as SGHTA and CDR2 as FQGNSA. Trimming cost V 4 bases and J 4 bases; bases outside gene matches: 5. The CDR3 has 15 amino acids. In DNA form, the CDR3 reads TGTGCCAGCAGCTCCAGGGGGCAGGGCACCGGGGAGCTGTTTTTT. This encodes CASSSRGQGTGELFF.

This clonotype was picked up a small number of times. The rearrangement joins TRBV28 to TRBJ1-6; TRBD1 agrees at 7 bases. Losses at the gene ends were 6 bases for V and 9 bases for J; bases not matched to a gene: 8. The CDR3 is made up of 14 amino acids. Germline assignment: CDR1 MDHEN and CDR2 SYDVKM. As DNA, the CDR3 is TGTGCCAGCAGCTCTTTTCAGGGGGGTTCACCCCTCCACTTT. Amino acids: CASSSFQGGSPLHF.

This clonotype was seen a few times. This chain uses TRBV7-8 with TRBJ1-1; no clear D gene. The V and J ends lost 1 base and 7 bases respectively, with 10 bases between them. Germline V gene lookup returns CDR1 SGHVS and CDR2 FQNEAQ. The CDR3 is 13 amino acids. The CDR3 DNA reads TGTGCCAGCAGCTTAGTGAGTGTAAGTGAAGCTTTCTTT. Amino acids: CASSLVSVSEAFF.

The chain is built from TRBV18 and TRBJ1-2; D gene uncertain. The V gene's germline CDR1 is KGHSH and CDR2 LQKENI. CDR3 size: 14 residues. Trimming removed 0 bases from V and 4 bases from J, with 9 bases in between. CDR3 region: CASSPPTSSYGYTF. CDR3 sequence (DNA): TGTGCCAGCTCACCACCGACGAGCAGCTATGGCTACACCTTC.

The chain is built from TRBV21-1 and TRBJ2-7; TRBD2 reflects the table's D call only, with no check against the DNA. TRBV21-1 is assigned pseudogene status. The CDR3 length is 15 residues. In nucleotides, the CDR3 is TGTGCCAGCCCCCACGGGAGCCTCCCGAAGGGCGAGCAGTACTTC. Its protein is CASPHGSLPKGEQYF.

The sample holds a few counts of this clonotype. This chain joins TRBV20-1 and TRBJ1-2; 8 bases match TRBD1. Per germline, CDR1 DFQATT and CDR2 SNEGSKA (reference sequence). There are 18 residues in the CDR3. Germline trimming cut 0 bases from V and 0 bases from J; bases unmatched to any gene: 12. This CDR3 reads CSARDLVRQGATNYGYTF. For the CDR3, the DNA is TGCAGTGCTAGAGATCTCGTTCGGCAGGGGGCTACTAACTATGGCTACACCTTC.

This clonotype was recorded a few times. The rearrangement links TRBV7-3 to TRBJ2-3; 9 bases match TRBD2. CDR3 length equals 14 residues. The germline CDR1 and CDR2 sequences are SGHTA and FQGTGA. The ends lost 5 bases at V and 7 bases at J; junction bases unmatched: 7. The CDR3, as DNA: TGTGCCAGCAGCGGCGGGGGGGCCAATTATACGCAGTATTTT. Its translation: CASSGGGANYTQYF.

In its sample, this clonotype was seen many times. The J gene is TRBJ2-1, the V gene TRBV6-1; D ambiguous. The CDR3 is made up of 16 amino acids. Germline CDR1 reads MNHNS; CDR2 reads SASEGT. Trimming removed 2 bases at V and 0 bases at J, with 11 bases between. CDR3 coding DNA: TGTGCCAGCAGTGAAAGTGGCAGGCGCTCCTACAATGAGCAGTTCTTC. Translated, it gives CASSESGRRSYNEQFF.

CDR3 sequence reads: CACSPQGNEQFF. CDR3 bases: TGTGCCTGTTCTCCTCAGGGCAATGAGCAGTTCTTC. This sequence joins TRBV30 and TRBJ2-1, with D tentatively TRBD1 (5 bases). Germline CDR1 is GTSNPN and CDR2 is SVGIG (reference sequence). This CDR3 comprises 12 residues. Trimming left V 6 bases short and J 6 bases short, with 12 bases between.

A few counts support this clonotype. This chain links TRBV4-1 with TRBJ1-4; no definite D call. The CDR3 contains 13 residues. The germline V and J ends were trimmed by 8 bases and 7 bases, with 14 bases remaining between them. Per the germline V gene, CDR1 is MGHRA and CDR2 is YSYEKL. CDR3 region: CASLSVGREKLFF. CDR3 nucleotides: TGCGCCAGCTTAAGTGTAGGCCGTGAAAAACTGTTTTTT.

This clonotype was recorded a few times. The CDR3, as DNA: TGTGCCAGCAGCTTACGGGGTAGCTATGGCTACACCTTC. It codes for CASSLRGSYGYTF. V and J are TRBV7-9 and TRBJ1-2; D unresolved. The CDR3 extends over 13 amino acids. Trimming left V 2 bases short and J 4 bases short, with 8 bases between. Looked up from germline, CDR1 is SEHNR and CDR2 is FQNEAQ (reference sequence).

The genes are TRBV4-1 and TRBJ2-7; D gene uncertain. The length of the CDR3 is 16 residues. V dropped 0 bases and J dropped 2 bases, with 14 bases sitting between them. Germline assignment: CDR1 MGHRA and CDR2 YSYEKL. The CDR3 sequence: CASSQDRADLPYEQYF. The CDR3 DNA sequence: TGCGCCAGCAGCCAAGATCGTGCAGATTTACCCTACGAGCAGTACTTC.

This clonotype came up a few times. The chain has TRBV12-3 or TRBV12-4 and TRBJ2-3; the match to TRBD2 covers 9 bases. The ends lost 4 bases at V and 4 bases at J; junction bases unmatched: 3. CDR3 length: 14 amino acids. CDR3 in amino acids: CASSYLAGSDTQYF. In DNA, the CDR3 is TGTGCCAGCAGTTACCTAGCGGGGTCAGATACGCAGTATTTT.

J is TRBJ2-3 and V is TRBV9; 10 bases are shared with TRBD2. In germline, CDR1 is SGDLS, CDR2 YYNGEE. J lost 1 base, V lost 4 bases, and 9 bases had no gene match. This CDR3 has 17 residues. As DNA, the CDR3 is TGTGCCAGCAGCCCTGCCGGGACTAGCGCCCGCACAGATACGCAGTATTTT. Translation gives CASSPAGTSARTDTQYF.

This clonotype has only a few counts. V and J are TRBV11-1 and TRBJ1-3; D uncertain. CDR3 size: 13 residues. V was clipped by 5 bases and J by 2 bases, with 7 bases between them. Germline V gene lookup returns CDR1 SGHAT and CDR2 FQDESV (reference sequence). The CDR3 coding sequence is TGTGCCAGCAGCACTACTCCTGGAAACACCATATATTTT. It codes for CASSTTPGNTIYF.

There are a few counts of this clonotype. CDR3: CASSLVVTTEAFF. DNA of the CDR3: TGCGCCAGCAGCTTGGTAGTGACCACTGAAGCTTTCTTT. The chain employs TRBV5-1 and TRBJ1-1; D call uncertain. V lost 0 bases and J lost 4, with 7 bases in between. CDR3 length: 13 residues. The germline V gene encodes CDR1 SGHRS and CDR2 YFSETQ.

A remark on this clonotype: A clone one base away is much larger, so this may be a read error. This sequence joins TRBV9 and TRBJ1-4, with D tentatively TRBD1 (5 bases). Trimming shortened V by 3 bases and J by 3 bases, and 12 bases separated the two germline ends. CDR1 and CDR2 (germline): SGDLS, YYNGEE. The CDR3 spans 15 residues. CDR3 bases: TGTGCCAGCAGCGCAGAGGGGATGGCTAATGAAAAACTGTTTTTT. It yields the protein CASSAEGMANEKLFF.

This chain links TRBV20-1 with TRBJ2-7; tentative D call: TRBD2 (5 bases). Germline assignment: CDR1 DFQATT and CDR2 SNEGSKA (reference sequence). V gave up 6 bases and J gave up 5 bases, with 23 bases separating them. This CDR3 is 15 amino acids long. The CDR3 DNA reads TGCAGTGCCCCCAATTGGTCGGGGTCAAGCAACGAGCAGTACTTC. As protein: CSAPNWSGSSNEQYF.

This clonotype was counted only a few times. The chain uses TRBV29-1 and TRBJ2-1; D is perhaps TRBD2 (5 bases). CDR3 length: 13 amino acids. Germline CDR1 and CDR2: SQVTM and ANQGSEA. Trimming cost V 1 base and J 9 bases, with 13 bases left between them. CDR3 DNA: TGCAGCGTTGAAGCCGTTAATCGGGGTGAGCAGTTCTTC. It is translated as CSVEAVNRGEQFF.